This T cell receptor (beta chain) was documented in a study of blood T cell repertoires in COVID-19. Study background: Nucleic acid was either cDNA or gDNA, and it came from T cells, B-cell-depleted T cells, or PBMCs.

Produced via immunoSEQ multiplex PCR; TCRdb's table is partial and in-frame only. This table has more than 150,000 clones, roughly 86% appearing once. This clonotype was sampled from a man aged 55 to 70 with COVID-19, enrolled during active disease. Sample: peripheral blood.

CDR3 amino acids: CASSQGPKKLFF. The CDR3 region has the DNA TGCGCCAGCAGCCAAGGTCCCAAAAAACTGTTTTTT. The chain employs TRBV4-3 and TRBJ1-4; D not resolved. Germline CDR1 and CDR2: LGHNA and YSLEER. The CDR3 totals 12 residues. V shed 1 base and J shed 9 bases, with 6 bases lying between them.